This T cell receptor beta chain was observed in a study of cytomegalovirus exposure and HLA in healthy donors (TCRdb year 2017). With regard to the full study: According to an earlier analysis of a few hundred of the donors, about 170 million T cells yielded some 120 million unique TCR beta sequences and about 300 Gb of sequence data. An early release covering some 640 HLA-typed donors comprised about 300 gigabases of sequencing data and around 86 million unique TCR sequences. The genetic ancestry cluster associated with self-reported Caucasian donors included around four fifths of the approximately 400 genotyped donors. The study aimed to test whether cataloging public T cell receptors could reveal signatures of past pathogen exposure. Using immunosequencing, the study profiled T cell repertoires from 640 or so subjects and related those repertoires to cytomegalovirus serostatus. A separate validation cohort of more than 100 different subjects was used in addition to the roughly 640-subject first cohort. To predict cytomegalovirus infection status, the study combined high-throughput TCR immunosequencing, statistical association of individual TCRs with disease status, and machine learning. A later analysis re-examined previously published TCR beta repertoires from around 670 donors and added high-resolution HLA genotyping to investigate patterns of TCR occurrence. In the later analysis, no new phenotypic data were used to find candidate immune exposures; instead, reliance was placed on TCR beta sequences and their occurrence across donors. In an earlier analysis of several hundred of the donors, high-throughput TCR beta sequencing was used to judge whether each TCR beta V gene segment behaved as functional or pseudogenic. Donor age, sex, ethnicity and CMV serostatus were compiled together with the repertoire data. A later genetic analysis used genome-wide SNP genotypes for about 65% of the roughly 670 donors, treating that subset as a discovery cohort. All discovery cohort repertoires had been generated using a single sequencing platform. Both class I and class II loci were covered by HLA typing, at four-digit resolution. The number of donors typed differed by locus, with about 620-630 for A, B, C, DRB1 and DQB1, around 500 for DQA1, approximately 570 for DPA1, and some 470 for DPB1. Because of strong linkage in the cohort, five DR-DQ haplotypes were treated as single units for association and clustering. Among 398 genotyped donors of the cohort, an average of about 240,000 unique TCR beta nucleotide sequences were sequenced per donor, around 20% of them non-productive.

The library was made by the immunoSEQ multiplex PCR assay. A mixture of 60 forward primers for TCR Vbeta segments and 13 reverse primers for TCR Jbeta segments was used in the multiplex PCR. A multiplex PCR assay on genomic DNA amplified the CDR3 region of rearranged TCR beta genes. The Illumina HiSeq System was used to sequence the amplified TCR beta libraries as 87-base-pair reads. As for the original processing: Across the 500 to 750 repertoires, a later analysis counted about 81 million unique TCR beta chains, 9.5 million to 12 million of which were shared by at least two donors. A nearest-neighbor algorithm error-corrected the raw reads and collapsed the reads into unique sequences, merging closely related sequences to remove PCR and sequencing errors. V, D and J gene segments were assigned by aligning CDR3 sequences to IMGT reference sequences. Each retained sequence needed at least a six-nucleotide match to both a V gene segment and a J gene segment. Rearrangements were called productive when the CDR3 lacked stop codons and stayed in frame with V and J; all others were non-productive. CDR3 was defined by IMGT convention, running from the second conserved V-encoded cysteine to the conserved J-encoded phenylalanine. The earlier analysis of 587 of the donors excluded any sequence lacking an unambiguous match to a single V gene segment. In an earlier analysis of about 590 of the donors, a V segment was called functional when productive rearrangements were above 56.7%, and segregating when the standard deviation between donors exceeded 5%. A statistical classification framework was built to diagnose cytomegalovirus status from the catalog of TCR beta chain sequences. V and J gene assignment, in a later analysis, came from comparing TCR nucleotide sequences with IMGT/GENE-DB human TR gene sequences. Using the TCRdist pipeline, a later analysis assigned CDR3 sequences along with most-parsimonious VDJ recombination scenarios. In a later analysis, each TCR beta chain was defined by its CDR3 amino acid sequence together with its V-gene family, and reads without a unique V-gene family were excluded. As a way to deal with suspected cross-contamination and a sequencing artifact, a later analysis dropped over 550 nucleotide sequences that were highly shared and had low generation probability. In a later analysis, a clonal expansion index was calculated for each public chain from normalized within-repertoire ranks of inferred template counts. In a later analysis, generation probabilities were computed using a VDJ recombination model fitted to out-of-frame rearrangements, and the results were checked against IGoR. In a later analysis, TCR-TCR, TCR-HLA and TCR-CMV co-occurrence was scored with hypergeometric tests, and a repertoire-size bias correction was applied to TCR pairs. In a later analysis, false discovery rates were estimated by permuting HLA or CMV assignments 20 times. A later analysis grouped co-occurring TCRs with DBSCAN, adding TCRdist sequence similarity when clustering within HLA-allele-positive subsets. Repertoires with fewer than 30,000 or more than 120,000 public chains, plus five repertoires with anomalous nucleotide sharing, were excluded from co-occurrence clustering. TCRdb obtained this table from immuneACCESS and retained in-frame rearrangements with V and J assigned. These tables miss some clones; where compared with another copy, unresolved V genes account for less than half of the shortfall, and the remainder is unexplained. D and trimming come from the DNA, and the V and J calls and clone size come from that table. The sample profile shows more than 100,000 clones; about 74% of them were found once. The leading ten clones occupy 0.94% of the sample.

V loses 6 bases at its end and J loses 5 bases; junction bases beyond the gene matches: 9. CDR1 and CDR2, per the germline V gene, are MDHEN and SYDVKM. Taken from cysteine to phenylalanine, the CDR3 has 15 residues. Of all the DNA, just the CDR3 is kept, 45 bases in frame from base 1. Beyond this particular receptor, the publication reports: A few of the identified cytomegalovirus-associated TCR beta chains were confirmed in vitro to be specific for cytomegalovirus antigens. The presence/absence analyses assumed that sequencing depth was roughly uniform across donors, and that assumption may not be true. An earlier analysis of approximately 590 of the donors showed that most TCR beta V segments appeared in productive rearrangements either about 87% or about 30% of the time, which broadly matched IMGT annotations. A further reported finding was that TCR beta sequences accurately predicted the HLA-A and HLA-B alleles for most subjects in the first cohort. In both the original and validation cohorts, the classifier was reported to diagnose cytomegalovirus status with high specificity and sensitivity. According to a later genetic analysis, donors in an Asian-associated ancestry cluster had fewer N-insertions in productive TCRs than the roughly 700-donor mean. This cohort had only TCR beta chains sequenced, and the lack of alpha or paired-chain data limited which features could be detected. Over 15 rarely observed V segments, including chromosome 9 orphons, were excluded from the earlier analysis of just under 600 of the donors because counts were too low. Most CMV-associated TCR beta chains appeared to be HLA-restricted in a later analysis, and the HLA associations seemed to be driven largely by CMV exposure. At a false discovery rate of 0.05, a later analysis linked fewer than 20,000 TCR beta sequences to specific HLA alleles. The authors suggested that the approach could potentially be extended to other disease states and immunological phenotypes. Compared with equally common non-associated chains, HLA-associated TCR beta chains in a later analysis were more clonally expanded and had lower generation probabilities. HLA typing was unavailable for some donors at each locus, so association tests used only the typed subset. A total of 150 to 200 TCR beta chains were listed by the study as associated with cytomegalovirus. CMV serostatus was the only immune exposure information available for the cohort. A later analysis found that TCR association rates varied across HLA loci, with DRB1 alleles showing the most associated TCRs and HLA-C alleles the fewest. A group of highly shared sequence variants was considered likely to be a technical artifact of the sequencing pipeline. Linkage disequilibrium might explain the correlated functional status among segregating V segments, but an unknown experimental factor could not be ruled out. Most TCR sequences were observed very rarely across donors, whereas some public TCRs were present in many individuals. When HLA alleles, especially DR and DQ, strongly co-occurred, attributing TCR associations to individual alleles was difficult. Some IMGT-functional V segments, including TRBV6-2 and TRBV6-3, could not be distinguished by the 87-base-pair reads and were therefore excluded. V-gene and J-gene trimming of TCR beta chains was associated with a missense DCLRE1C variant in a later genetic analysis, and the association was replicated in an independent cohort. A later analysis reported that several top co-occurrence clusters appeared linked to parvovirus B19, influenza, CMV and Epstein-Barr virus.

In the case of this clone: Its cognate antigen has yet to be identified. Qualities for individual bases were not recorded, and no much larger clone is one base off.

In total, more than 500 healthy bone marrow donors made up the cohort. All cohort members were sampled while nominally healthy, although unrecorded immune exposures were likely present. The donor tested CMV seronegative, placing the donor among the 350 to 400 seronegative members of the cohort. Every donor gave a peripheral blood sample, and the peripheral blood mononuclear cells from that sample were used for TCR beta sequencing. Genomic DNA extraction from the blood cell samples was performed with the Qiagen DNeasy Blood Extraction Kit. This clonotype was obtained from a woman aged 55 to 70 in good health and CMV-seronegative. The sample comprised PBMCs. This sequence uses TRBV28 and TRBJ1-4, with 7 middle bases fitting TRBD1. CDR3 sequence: CASSEGGTVNEKLFF. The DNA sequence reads TGTGCCAGCAGCGAAGGGGGGACAGTGAATGAAAAACTGTTTTTT. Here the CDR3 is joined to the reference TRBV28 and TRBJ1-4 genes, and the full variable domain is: DVKVTQSSRYLVKRTGEKVFLECVQDMDHENMFWYRQDPGLGLRLIYFSYDVKMKEKGDIPEGYSVSREKKERFSLILESASTNQTSMYLCASSEGGTVNEKLFFGSGTQLSVL.